This entry concerns a single T cell receptor (beta chain). Its antigen is unknown. Germline lookup yields CDR1 SEHNR and CDR2 FQNEAQ (reference sequence). With 5 bases removed from V and 2 bases from J, the gap between germline ends came to 19 bases. This CDR3 spans 16 amino acids. The data are from a study of post-analysis software for immune sequencing data. Across the study: Patients with relapsing-remitting, secondary progressive and progressive-relapsing multiple sclerosis courses were all represented. Whole-study findings and limits: There was significantly lower normalized Chao1 diversity in multiple sclerosis patients than in controls. In patients, TRBV5-6, TRBV5-1 and TRBV20-1 belonged to about five TRBV segments found more frequently than in controls.

cDNA libraries for TCR beta contained unique molecular identifiers. Each CDR3 protein gets one entry after TCRdb re-called the PCR reads with MiXCR. The sample lists 350,000 to 450,000 distinct CDR3 sequences, roughly 30% occurring once. This clonotype was obtained from a girl aged 10-17 years with multiple sclerosis. The chain uses TRBV7-9 and TRBJ2-7; TRBD1 might be the D (8 bases). Sequencing was done on a sample of blood. The CDR3 DNA sequence: TGTGCCAGCAGCCTAGGGAGCGGGACAGGCGCCTACGAGCAGTACTTC. This sequence encodes CASSLGSGTGAYEQYF.